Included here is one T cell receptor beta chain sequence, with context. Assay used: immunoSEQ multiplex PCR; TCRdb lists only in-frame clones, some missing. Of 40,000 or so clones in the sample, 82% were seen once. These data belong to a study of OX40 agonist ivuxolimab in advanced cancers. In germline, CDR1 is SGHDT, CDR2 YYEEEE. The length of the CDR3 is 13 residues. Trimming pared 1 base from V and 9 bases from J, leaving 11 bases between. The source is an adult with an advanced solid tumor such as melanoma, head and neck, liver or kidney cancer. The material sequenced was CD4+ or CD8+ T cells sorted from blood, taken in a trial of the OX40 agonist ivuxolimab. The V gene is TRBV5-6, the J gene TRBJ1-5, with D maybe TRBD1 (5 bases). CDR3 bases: TGTGCCAGCAGCTTGAGGGGCGACAGGCCCCAGCATTTT. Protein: CASSLRGDRPQHF.